This TCR beta chain appears in the sequencing data of a study of blood T cell repertoires in COVID-19. Germline V CDR1 and CDR2: SGDLS, YYNGEE. This CDR3 comprises 13 residues. The V and J ends lost 6 bases and 1 base respectively, with 8 bases between them. Clones were sequenced by immunoSEQ multiplex PCR, and TCRdb holds only the in-frame ones, with some missing. The sample carries 250,000 to 300,000 clones, about 86% recorded once. The TCR originated in a man aged 18 to 30 with active or convalescent COVID-19. V and J are TRBV9 and TRBJ1-3, with D perhaps matching TRBD1 (5 bases). The source material was peripheral blood. The CDR3: CASMEGSGNTIYF. CDR3 sequence (DNA): TGTGCCAGCATGGAGGGGTCTGGAAACACCATATATTTT. Supplemented by reference TRBV9 and TRBJ1-3, the full variable domain reads DSGVTQTPKHLITATGQRVTLRCSPRSGDLSVYWYQQSLDQGLQFLIQYYNGEERAKGNILERFSAQQFPDLHSELNLSSLELGDSALYFCASMEGSGNTIYFGEGSWLTVV.